Listed below are T cell receptor beta chains from one sample, sequenced in a study of response to subunit inactivated influenza vaccine. One entry per CDR3 protein results from TCRdb running MiXCR on the RT-PCR reads. The sample consists of about 540,000 distinct CDR3 sequences, around 15% of them appearing once. The input for sequencing was PBMCs from blood, taken roughly 12 days after vaccination. The receptors derive from a man over 45 who received an inactivated influenza vaccine. Both conserved end residues are part of each CDR3.

v_call	j_call	cdr3_length	cdr3_aa
TRBV5-1	TRBJ1-1	13	CASSGIGDTEAFF
TRBV3-1	TRBJ2-2	12	CASSHPRGELFF
TRBV6-5	TRBJ1-2	14	CASSSRRTNYGYTF
TRBV29-1	TRBJ2-5	13	CSVETNLEETQYF
TRBV5-1	TRBJ1-2	21	CASSLKGGSGFGLSANYGYTF
TRBV5-1	TRBJ2-5	15	CASSLADRNGETQYF
TRBV20-1	TRBJ2-1	16	CSATGTGGADYNEQFF
TRBV20-1	TRBJ2-4	13	CSARMGTKNIQYF
TRBV9	TRBJ1-4	15	CASSEQGITNEKLFF
TRBV9	TRBJ2-2	14	CASRADSYTGELFF
TRBV28	TRBJ2-2	15	CASSILAMDTGELFF
TRBV2	TRBJ2-3	13	CASVGQGTYTQYF
TRBV20-1	TRBJ2-5	12	CSARRQQETQYF
TRBV18	TRBJ2-1	13	CASSANKVYEQFF
TRBV9	TRBJ2-3	14	CASSVASRADTQYF
TRBV29-1	TRBJ2-7	15	CSFTNRTGIHYEQYF
TRBV7-9	TRBJ1-4	15	CASSPSTGWSEKLFF
TRBV3-1	TRBJ2-3	13	CASSRKTTDTQYF
TRBV6-1	TRBJ2-1	14	CASSALASYNEQFF
TRBV4-2	TRBJ2-3	15	CASSQGLWGTDTQYF
TRBV5-1	TRBJ2-3	16	CASSPKTLGATDTQYF
TRBV4-3	TRBJ2-1	14	CASSQEGWYNEQFF
TRBV5-1	TRBJ2-2	15	CASSPVGLFGGELFF
TRBV5-5	TRBJ1-1	15	CASSGTPRENTEAFF
TRBV29-1	TRBJ2-1	10	CSAVENEQFF
TRBV10-3	TRBJ2-5	14	CAIRFDTLQETQYF
TRBV18	TRBJ2-5	15	CASSPFGELQETQYF
TRBV5-6	TRBJ1-5	16	CASSFRDGLGRQPQHF
TRBV5-1	TRBJ2-1	15	CASSLALARGDEQFF
TRBV30	TRBJ2-7	14	CAWSETGTTYEQYF
TRBV5-8	TRBJ2-3	13	CASSLVLADTQYF
TRBV5-1	TRBJ2-3	12	CASRGTSDTQYF
TRBV11-2	TRBJ1-3	13	CASSSGKGHTIYF
TRBV7-2	TRBJ2-5	15	CASSQNGRASKTQYF
TRBV7-9	TRBJ2-7	12	CASSLAADQQYF
TRBV20-1	TRBJ1-5	15	CSARPYSTSNQPQHF
TRBV5-1	TRBJ2-7	14	CASSFPGSPYEQYF
TRBV7-2	TRBJ2-3	14	CASSLSGGANTQYF
TRBV4-2	TRBJ2-1	16	CASSQESGGYYNEQFF